A single sample gave rise to the 2 T cell receptor beta chains below, sequenced in a study of T-cell reconstitution after alpha-beta-depleted transplantation in children. Unique molecular identifiers tagged the TCRbeta library. Each CDR3 protein is one row after TCRdb ran MiXCR on the PCR reads. The sample records about 250,000 distinct CDR3 sequences, roughly a quarter being singletons. Material: PBMCs, mostly from graft donor cells, obtained 360 days after TCRalphabeta/CD19-depleted stem cell transplant. The receptors come from a female patient aged 2-9 years who had a stem cell transplant for congenital amegakaryocytic thrombocytopenia, so the T cells may come from the graft donor.

This clonotype was seen a few times. This chain uses TRBV3-1 with TRBJ2-7, with 9 bases fitting TRBD1. J gave up 2 bases and V 6 bases, and 14 bases lay outside the gene matches. This CDR3 spans 17 amino acids. The germline gives CDR1 LGHDT, CDR2 YNNKEL (reference sequence). CDR3 DNA: TGTGCCAGCAGACCCAGCCAAAGTGGGACAGGGACCTACGAGCAGTACTTC. Translating it yields CASRPSQSGTGTYEQYF.

This clonotype was recorded a few times. J is TRBJ2-3 and V is TRBV20-1, with 9 bases matching TRBD2. V dropped 0 bases and J dropped 11; count of bases not matched to a gene: 9. The CDR3 covers 14 residues. Germline CDR1 and CDR2: DFQATT and SNEGSKA (reference sequence). CDR3 region: CSAREVAGASQQYF. The CDR3 bases are TGCAGTGCTAGAGAAGTAGCGGGAGCTTCCCAGCAGTATTTT.